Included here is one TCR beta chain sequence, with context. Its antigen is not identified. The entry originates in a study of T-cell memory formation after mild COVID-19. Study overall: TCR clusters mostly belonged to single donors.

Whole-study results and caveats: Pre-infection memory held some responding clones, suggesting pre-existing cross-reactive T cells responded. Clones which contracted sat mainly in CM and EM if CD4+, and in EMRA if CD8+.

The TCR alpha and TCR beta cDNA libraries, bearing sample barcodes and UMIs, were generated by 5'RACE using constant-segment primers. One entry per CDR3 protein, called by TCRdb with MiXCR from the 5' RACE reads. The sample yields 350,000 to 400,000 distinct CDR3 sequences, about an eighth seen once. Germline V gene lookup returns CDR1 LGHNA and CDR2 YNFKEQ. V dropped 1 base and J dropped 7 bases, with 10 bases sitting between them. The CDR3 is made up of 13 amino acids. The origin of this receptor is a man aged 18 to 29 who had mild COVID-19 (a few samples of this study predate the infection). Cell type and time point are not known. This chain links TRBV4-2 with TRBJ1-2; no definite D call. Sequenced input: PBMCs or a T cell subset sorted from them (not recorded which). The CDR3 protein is CASSQAVRSGYTF. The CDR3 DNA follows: TGTGCCAGCAGCCAAGCTGTTAGGAGTGGCTACACCTTC.